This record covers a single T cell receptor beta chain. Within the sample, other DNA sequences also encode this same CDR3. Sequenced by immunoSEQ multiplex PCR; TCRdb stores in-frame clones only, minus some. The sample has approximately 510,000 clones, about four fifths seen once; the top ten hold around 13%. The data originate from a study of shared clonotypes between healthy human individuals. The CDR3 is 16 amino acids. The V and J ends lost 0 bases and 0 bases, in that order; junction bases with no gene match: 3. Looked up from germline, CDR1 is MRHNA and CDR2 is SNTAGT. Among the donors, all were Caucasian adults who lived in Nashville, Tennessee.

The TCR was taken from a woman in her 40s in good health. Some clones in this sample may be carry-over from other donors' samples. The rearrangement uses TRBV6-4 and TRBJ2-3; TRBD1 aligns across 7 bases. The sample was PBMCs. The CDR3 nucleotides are TGTGCCAGCAGTGACTCGGCAGGGGGAAGCACAGATACGCAGTATTTT. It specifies CASSDSAGGSTDTQYF.